The sequence of this T cell receptor (beta chain) was determined in a study of blood T cell repertoires in COVID-19. V lost 2 bases, J lost 5 bases, and 3 bases stayed unmatched. This CDR3 spans 15 amino acids. Germline assignment: CDR1 LGHDT and CDR2 YNNKEL (reference sequence). Authors' analysis steps: Amplification of reference gene primers was used by the study to estimate nucleated cell counts. Sequencing was performed with immunoSEQ multiplex PCR; in TCRdb, only in-frame clones are kept and a portion is missing. That table is the source of V, J and clone size, and D and trimming were worked out from the DNA. Of fewer than 65,000 clones in the sample, around 90% were seen once.

This TCR was recovered from a human donor in a cohort sampled during active COVID-19. Sequenced sample: peripheral blood. The V and J genes are TRBV3-1 (or the pseudogene TRBV3-2) and TRBJ1-4, with TRBD1 identical over 9 bases. As DNA, the CDR3 is TGTGCCAGCAGCCAAAAAGGACAGGGGAATGAAAAACTGTTTTTT. Translation gives CASSQKGQGNEKLFF.